This T cell receptor (beta chain) was identified in a study of beta chain features in type 1 diabetes. The overall study: Age, gender and cell yields were alike across patients and healthy donors.

This clone was counted a few times. The antigen remains undetermined. V was cut by 3 bases and J by 7 bases, with 4 bases left in between. CDR3 size: 12 residues. Germline V CDR1 and CDR2: MNHEY, SMNVEV (reference sequence). Sampling consisted of one heparinised blood draw per donor, averaging approximately 120 mL. Reverse transcribing all isolated RNA meant expressed TCRB transcripts were sequenced. The repertoire was sequenced with immunoSEQ multiplex PCR; TCRdb's copy has only in-frame clones and lacks some. The sample lists approximately 130,000 clones, roughly a sixth seen once, with 2.6% in the top ten. The study, taken as a whole, reports: Type 1 diabetes patients had moderately but significantly shorter TCRB CDR3s in all four CD4+ subsets. Researchers could not determine here whether HLA type influences TCRB rearrangement.

This clonotype was obtained from a man younger than 35 with type 1 diabetes. Sequenced material: central memory CD4+ T cells from blood. The V call is TRBV27, the J call TRBJ1-6, with D unresolved. In DNA, the CDR3 is TGTGCCAGCAGTTTCTCAAATTCACCCCTCCACTTT. This translates into CASSFSNSPLHF.